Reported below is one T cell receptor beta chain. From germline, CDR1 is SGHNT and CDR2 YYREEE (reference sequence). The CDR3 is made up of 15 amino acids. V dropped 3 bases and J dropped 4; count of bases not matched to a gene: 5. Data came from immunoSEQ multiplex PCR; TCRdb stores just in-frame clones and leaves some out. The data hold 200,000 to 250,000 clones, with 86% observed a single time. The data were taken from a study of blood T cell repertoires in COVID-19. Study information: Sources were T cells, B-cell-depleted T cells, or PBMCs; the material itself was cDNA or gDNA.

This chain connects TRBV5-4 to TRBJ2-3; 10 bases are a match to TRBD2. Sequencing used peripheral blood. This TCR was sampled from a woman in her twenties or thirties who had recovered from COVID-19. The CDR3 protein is CASSSQRGGSDTQYF. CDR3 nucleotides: TGTGCCAGCAGCTCTCAGCGGGGGGGCTCAGATACGCAGTATTTT.